The 13 T cell receptor beta chains given below trace back to one sample, sequenced in a study of identical twins. TCRdb called the 5' RACE reads again in MiXCR, with one record for every CDR3 protein. The data hold more than 200,000 distinct CDR3 sequences, with 11% to 15% observed a single time. Sequenced sample: memory (CD45RO+) T cells sorted from blood. Every receptor here comes from a woman younger than 30 in good health.

This sequence joins TRBV7-6 and TRBJ1-5, with a possible D match to TRBD1 (5 bases). Germline CDR1 is SGHVS and CDR2 is FNYEAQ. The CDR3 has 17 residues. V was trimmed by 0 bases and J by 2 bases, leaving 14 bases between them. The CDR3 DNA is TGTGCCAGCAGCTTAGCACCCCCAGGGATTGGCAATCAGCCCCAGCATTTT. Protein product: CASSLAPPGIGNQPQHF. Full variable domain (remainder filled in from reference TRBV7-6 and TRBJ1-5): GAGVSQSPRYKVTKRGQDVALRCDPISGHVSLYWYRQALGQGPEFLTYFNYEAQQDKSGLPNDRFSAERPEGSISTLTIQRTEQRDSAMYRCASSLAPPGIGNQPQHFGDGTRLSIL.

This clonotype showed up many times. The gene calls are TRBV3-1 and TRBJ2-2; 9 bases agree with TRBD2. Germline V lookup: CDR1 LGHDT, CDR2 YNNKEL (reference sequence). J was trimmed by 2 bases and V by 4 bases; bases with no gene match: 2. This CDR3 is 15 amino acids long. The CDR3 is CASSLAGANTGELFF. CDR3 sequence (DNA): TGTGCCAGCAGCCTAGCGGGGGCCAACACCGGGGAGCTGTTTTTT.

V and J are TRBV19 and TRBJ2-3; no clear D gene. V was clipped by 6 bases and J by 6 bases, with 16 bases between them. Germline values: CDR1 LNHDA, CDR2 SQIVND (reference sequence). CDR3 size: 14 residues. CDR3 region: CASSLQNVLDTQYF. The CDR3 DNA follows: TGTGCCAGTAGCCTTCAAAATGTACTTGATACGCAGTATTTT.

At least ten counts were recorded for this clonotype. V and J are TRBV5-6 and TRBJ2-1, with D unresolved. In germline, CDR1 is SGHDT, CDR2 YYEEEE. Trimming removed 4 bases at V and 5 bases at J, with 13 bases between. The CDR3 contains 14 residues. CDR3 in amino acids: CASSPRLRNNEQFF. The CDR3 DNA follows: TGTGCCAGCAGCCCCCGATTGAGAAACAATGAGCAGTTCTTC.

The chain carries TRBV18 and TRBJ1-1, with D possibly being TRBD1 (5 bases). The ends were cut back, 3 bases at V and 5 bases at J, with 25 bases in the middle. Germline assignment: CDR1 KGHSH and CDR2 LQKENI. CDR3 length equals 18 residues. CDR3: CASSPPPGDISEQTEAFF. DNA of the CDR3: TGTGCCAGCTCACCTCCGCCGGGGGATATTTCCGAACAAACTGAAGCTTTCTTT. Drawing the rest from reference TRBV18 and TRBJ1-1, the complete variable domain is NAGVMQNPRHLVRRRGQEARLRCSPMKGHSHVYWYRQLPEEGLKFMVYLQKENIIDESGMPKERFSAEFPKEGPSILRIQQVVRGDSAAYFCASSPPPGDISEQTEAFFGQGTRLTVV.

The chain employs TRBV10-3 and TRBJ1-5, with D unclear. From germline, CDR1 is ENHRY and CDR2 SYGVKD. The CDR3 is made up of 12 amino acids. The V end lost 3 bases, the J end lost 3 bases, and 3 bases lay between the germline ends. CDR3 nucleotides: TGTGCCATCAGTGATTCCAATCAGCCCCAGCATTTT. Translated: CAISDSNQPQHF.

This clonotype was picked up a small number of times. The chain joins TRBV5-1 to TRBJ2-2; TRBD1 aligns across 8 bases. V lost 3 bases, J lost 0 bases, and 4 bases stayed unmatched. Germline values: CDR1 SGHRS, CDR2 YFSETQ. There are 16 residues in the CDR3. DNA for the CDR3: TGCGCCAGCAGCTCCGGACAGGGCGCGAACACCGGGGAGCTGTTTTTT. Protein: CASSSGQGANTGELFF.

V gene TRBV27 combines with J gene TRBJ1-1, with D unclear. Trimming took off 2 bases at V and 5 bases at J, with 18 bases between the two ends. The germline V gene encodes CDR1 MNHEY and CDR2 SMNVEV (reference sequence). The CDR3 has 16 amino acids. CDR3 bases: TGTGCCAGCAGTTTAAGTGTGTGGCAGGTTCGGACTGAAGCTTTCTTT. It is translated as CASSLSVWQVRTEAFF.

The chain combines TRBV27 with TRBJ2-3, with D perhaps TRBD2 (5 bases). Germline loops: CDR1 MNHEY, CDR2 SMNVEV (reference sequence). The length of the CDR3 is 17 residues. Trimming left V 5 bases short and J 2 bases short, with 20 bases between. As DNA, the CDR3 is TGTGCCAGCAGTCCCCCGAGACGCGGGTGGCCCACAGATACGCAGTATTTT. Amino acids: CASSPPRRGWPTDTQYF.

The table lists this clonotype with a few counts. V usage is TRBV14 and J usage is TRBJ2-7; D might be TRBD1 (6 bases). Germline-derived CDR1 and CDR2 are SGHDN and FVKESK. Deletions cut 4 bases from V and 3 bases from J, with 10 bases between. CDR3 length: 13 residues. The CDR3 loop is CASSPRTDYEQYF. DNA of the CDR3: TGTGCCAGCAGCCCCCGGACAGACTACGAGCAGTACTTC. The whole variable domain, filled in from reference TRBV14 and TRBJ2-7, reads EAGVTQFPSHSVIEKGQTVTLRCDPISGHDNLYWYRRVMGKEIKFLLHFVKESKQDESGMPNNRFLAERTGGTYSTLKVQPAELEDSGVYFCASSPRTDYEQYFGPGTRLTVT.

The chain links TRBV3-1 to TRBJ1-1; the D gene is possibly TRBD1 (6 bases). The CDR3 extends over 13 amino acids. The germline CDR1 and CDR2 sequences are LGHDT and YNNKEL (reference sequence). Trimming shortened V by 4 bases and J by 7 bases, and 13 bases separated the two germline ends. In nucleotides, the CDR3 is TGTGCCAGCAGCCCGGCATCCAGGGGTGAAGCTTTCTTT. Residues: CASSPASRGEAFF.

The table lists this clonotype with a few counts. The J gene is TRBJ2-6, the V gene TRBV12-3 or TRBV12-4, with D possibly being TRBD1 (6 bases). The CDR3 spans 14 residues. The V end lost 5 bases, the J end lost 5 bases, and 10 bases lay between the germline ends. The CDR3 reads CASSRTVRANVLTF. CDR3 DNA sequence: TGTGCCAGCAGTCGGACAGTTAGGGCCAACGTCCTGACTTTC.

A few counts support this clonotype. J is TRBJ2-1 and V is TRBV9; D may be TRBD2 (7 bases). The CDR3 runs to 14 residues. Trimming stripped 3 bases from V and 4 bases from J, with 11 bases between. Germline lookup yields CDR1 SGDLS and CDR2 YYNGEE. The CDR3 nucleotides are TGTGCCAGCAGCGAGGGGGGGCAATACAATGAGCAGTTCTTC. Protein product: CASSEGGQYNEQFF.